This T cell receptor beta chain originates from a study of blood T cell repertoires in COVID-19. The CDR3 is 20 amino acids. The V gene's germline CDR1 is LGHNA and CDR2 YSLEER. Trimming took 1 base from V and 0 from J, leaving 21 bases between them. As originally analysed: How many nucleated cells were present was estimated from reference gene primer amplification. The data were produced by immunoSEQ multiplex PCR, yet TCRdb's version contains in-frame clones alone and is incomplete. The DNA gave D and trimming, while V, J and clone size come from that table. This repertoire shows approximately 63,000 clones, about 90% found once; its top ten account for roughly 5%.

The V and J genes are TRBV4-3 and TRBJ2-2; D may be TRBD1 (6 bases). The clonotype comes from a man older than 75 in a cohort sampled during active COVID-19. Sample: peripheral blood. This chain's CDR3 is CASSQGPGRTAITNTGELFF. CDR3 in DNA: TGCGCCAGCAGCCAAGGCCCTGGTAGGACAGCCATAACGAACACCGGGGAGCTGTTTTTT.